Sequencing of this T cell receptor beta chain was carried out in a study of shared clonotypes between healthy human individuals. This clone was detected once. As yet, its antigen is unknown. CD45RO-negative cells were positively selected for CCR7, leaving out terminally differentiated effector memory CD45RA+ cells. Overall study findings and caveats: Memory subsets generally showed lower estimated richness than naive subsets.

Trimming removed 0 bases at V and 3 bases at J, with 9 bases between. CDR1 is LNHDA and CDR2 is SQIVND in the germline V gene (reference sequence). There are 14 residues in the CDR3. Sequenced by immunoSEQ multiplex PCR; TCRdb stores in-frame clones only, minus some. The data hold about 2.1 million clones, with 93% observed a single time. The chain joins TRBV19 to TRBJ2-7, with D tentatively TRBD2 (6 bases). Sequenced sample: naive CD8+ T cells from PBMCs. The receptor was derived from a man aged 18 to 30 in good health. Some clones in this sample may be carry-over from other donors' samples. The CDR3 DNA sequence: TGTGCCAGTAGTATAGAGGGGGGAGACTACGAGCAGTACTTC. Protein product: CASSIEGGDYEQYF.